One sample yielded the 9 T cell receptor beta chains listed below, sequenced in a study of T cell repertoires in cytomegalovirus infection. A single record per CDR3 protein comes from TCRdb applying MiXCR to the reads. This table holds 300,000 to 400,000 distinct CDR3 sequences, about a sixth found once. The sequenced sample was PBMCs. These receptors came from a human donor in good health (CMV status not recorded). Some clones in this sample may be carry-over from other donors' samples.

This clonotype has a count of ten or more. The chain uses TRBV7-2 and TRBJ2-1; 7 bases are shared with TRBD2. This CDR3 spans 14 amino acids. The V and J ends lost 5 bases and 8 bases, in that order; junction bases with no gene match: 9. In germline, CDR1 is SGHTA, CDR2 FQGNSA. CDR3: CASSSPGRVHEQFF. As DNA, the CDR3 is TGTGCCAGCAGCAGCCCAGGGAGGGTCCATGAGCAGTTCTTC.

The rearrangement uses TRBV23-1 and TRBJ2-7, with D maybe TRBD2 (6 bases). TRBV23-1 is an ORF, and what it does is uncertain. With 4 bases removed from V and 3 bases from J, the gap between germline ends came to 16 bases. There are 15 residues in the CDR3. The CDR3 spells CASSLPDPGDYEQYF. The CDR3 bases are TGCGCCAGCAGTCTGCCAGATCCGGGGGACTACGAGCAGTACTTC.

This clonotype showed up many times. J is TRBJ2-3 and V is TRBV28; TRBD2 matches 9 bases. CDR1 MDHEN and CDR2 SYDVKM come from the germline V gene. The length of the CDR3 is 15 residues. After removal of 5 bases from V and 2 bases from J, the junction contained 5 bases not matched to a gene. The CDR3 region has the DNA TGTGCCAGCAGTCCGGGCGGGGGGGCCACAGATACGCAGTATTTT. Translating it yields CASSPGGGATDTQYF.

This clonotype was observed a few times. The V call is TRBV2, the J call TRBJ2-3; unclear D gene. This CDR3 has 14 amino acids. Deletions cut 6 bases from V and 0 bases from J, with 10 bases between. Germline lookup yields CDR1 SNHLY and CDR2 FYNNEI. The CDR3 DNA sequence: TGTGCCAGCAGCCGCCAGTCCAGCACAGATACGCAGTATTTT. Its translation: CASSRQSSTDTQYF.

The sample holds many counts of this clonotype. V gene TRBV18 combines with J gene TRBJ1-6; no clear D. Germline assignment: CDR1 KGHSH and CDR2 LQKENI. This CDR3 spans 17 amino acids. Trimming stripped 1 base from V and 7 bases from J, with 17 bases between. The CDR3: CASSPRSDSFFNSPLHF. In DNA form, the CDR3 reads TGTGCCAGCTCACCACGGTCCGACTCCTTCTTCAATTCACCCCTCCACTTT.

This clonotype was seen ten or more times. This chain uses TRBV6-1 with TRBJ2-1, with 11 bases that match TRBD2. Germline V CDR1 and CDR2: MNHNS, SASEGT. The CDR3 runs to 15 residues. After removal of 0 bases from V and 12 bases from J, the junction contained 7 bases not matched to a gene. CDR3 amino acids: CASSEASASGRMQFF. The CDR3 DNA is TGTGCCAGCAGTGAAGCATCTGCTAGCGGGAGGATGCAGTTCTTC.

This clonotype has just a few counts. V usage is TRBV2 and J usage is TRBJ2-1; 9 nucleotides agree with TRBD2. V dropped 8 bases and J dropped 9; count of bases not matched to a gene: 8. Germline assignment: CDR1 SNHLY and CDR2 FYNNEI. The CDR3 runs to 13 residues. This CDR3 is CASAGGRASEQFF. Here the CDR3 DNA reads TGTGCCAGCGCGGGCGGGAGGGCGTCTGAGCAGTTCTTC.

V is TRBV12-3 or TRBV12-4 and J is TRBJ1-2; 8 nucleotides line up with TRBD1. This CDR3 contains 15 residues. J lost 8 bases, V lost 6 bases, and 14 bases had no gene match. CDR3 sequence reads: CASRSTSGGVGGYTF. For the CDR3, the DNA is TGTGCCAGCAGATCCACCTCAGGGGGCGTAGGGGGCTACACCTTC.

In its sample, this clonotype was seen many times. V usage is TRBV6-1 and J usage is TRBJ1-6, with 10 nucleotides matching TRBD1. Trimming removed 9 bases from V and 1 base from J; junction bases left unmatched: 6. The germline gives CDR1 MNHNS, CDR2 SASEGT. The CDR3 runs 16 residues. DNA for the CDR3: TGTGCCAGTGGGACAGGGGCGGGATCCTATAATTCACCCCTCCACTTT. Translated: CASGTGAGSYNSPLHF.